Listed below are T cell receptor beta chains from one sample, sequenced in a study of shared clonotypes between healthy human individuals. TCRdb keeps only in-frame clones here, not all; method: immunoSEQ multiplex PCR. The sample includes about 1,900,000 clones, less than 95% of them seen just once. The specimen sequenced was naive CD8+ T cells sorted from blood. The receptors derive from a man aged 18 to 29 in good health. Both conserved end residues are part of each CDR3. D genes are given only for firm matches.

>TRBV19|TRBD2|14
CASSWLAGAHEQYF
>TRBV7-9|-|15
CASSPPGLDTYEQYF
>TRBV28|-|13
CASSLRGYQPQHF
>TRBV15|-|14
CATSADGFGYGYTF
>TRBV13|TRBD1|14
CASSLSGTAYGYTF
>TRBV11-2|TRBD1|16
CASSLAGTGIRETQYF
>TRBV27|-|15
CASSLSGGLSYGYTF
>TRBV7-6|-|13
CASSLGGSDTQYF
>TRBV9|-|14
CASRDAGNTGELFF
>TRBV25-1|-|15
CASSEWGRMNTEAFF
>TRBV5-6|TRBD2|16
CASSSGVAGGGDTQYF
>TRBV5-8|TRBD1|14
CASSLGQGDYEQYF
>TRBV28|TRBD1|15
CASRDRVGATSPLHF
>TRBV6-5|-|15
CASSYSPTGGYEQYF
>TRBV11-1|TRBD1|15
CASSLAGTGGETQYF
>TRBV7-2|-|15
CASSLLAVSYNEQFF
>TRBV14|-|12
CASTPGGGIQYF
>TRBV5-6|-|14
CASSFSEMNTEAFF
>TRBV29-1|-|13
CSVELGETGELFF
>TRBV9|TRBD2|15
CASSVASGGQETQYF
>TRBV5-4|TRBD1|15
CASSTGTGIADTIYF
>TRBV4-3|TRBD2|16
CASSQGLAGGADTQYF
>TRBV5-6|-|16
CASSLEGWGAQYGYTF
>TRBV9|TRBD1|17
CASSEGTGGSFSYEQYF
>TRBV13|-|12
CASSRTNTEAFF